Listed here are 10 T cell receptor beta chains from one sample, sequenced in a study of blood T cell repertoires in COVID-19. TCRdb's copy holds only in-frame clones and misses some; the assay was immunoSEQ multiplex PCR. Of 100,000 to 120,000 clones listed, roughly 85% are singletons. Sequencing was carried out using peripheral blood. The receptors come from a woman older than 75 with active or convalescent COVID-19.

This clone was found once. The chain combines TRBV7-9 with TRBJ2-5; 12 nucleotides agree with TRBD2. The CDR3 is 16 residues long. Germline V gene data show CDR1 as SEHNR and CDR2 as FQNEAQ (reference sequence). V trimming: 4 bases; J trimming: 5 bases; junction bases outside the gene matches: 8. CDR3 loop: CASSSPSGRAWETQYF. CDR3 bases: TGTGCCAGCAGCTCGCCTAGCGGGAGGGCTTGGGAGACCCAGTACTTC.

The chain employs TRBV5-4 and TRBJ2-3; 7 bases fit TRBD2. The CDR3 spans 16 residues. CDR1 and CDR2 from the germline V gene are SGHNT and YYREEE (reference sequence). V dropped 1 base and J dropped 0; count of bases not matched to a gene: 5. CDR3 in amino acids: CASSLRLAESTDTQYF. The CDR3 bases are TGTGCCAGCAGCTTGCGTCTAGCGGAAAGCACAGATACGCAGTATTTT. Using reference TRBV5-4 and TRBJ2-3 for the parts outside the CDR3, the full variable domain is ETGVTQSPTHLIKTRGQQVTLRCSSQSGHNTVSWYQQALGQGPQFIFQYYREEENGRGNFPPRFSGLQFPNYSSELNVNALELDDSALYLCASSLRLAESTDTQYFGPGTRLTVL.

The J gene is TRBJ1-5, the V gene TRBV15; D may be TRBD1 (6 bases). Trimming shortened V by 2 bases and J by 0 bases, and 17 bases separated the two germline ends. This CDR3 comprises 18 residues. From germline, CDR1 is LNHNV and CDR2 YYDKDF (reference sequence). CDR3 DNA sequence: TGTGCCACCAGCAGATTGGCAGGGGTCGCTTATAGCAATCAGCCCCAGCATTTT. As protein: CATSRLAGVAYSNQPQHF.

This clone came up a few times. The rearrangement joins TRBV4-2 to TRBJ2-2; TRBD2 agrees at 11 bases. V trimming: 4 bases; J trimming: 1 base; junction bases outside the gene matches: 5. This CDR3 spans 17 amino acids. The germline CDR1 and CDR2 sequences are LGHNA and YNFKEQ. The CDR3 loop reads CASSRGTSGENTGELFF. CDR3 nucleotide sequence: TGTGCCAGCAGCCGAGGGACTAGCGGAGAGAACACCGGGGAGCTGTTTTTT.

J is TRBJ2-1 and V is TRBV4-1; D call uncertain. CDR3 size: 11 residues. Germline-derived CDR1 and CDR2 are MGHRA and YSYEKL. The V and J ends lost 6 bases and 6 bases respectively, with 6 bases between them. This chain's CDR3 is CASRHLNEQFF. The CDR3 DNA reads TGCGCCAGCAGACATCTCAATGAGCAGTTCTTC.

The chain links TRBV7-8 to TRBJ1-3, with a tentative D call TRBD1 (5 bases). The length of the CDR3 is 16 residues. V shed 4 bases and J shed 4 bases, with 17 bases lying between them. The V gene's germline CDR1 is SGHVS and CDR2 FQNEAQ. The CDR3 protein is CASSSFGGLAGNTIYF. The CDR3 DNA sequence: TGTGCCAGCAGCTCCTTTGGGGGGTTGGCCGGAAACACCATATATTTT.

This clone was recorded a few times. This chain connects TRBV10-3 to TRBJ2-5; TRBD1 agrees at 7 bases. Looked up from germline, CDR1 is ENHRY and CDR2 is SYGVKD. This CDR3 has 15 amino acids. V dropped 6 bases and J dropped 0; count of bases not matched to a gene: 7. The CDR3 loop is CAISRDSTYQETQYF. CDR3 nucleotides: TGTGCCATCAGCCGGGACAGCACATACCAAGAGACCCAGTACTTC.

This sequence joins TRBV2 and TRBJ2-3; 9 nucleotides align to TRBD1. Germline CDR1 reads SNHLY; CDR2 reads FYNNEI. Trimming took 6 bases from V and 5 from J; bases not matched to a gene: 0. This CDR3 spans 12 amino acids. CDR3 nucleotides: TGTGCCAGCAGGGACAGGGGAGATACGCAGTATTTT. Amino acids: CASRDRGDTQYF. Using reference TRBV2 and TRBJ2-3 for the parts outside the CDR3, the full variable domain is EPEVTQTPSHQVTQMGQEVILRCVPISNHLYFYWYRQILGQKVEFLVSFYNNEISEKSEIFDDQFSVERPDGSNFTLKIRSTKLEDSAMYFCASRDRGDTQYFGPGTRLTVL.

This clone was counted between two and nine times. The chain joins TRBV27 to TRBJ2-7, with 7 bases fitting TRBD1. The ends lost 7 bases at V and 2 bases at J; junction bases unmatched: 5. This CDR3 region has 13 residues. Germline V gives CDR1 MNHEY, CDR2 SMNVEV (reference sequence). The CDR3 protein is CASTPDRAYEQYF. CDR3 bases: TGTGCCAGCACCCCCGACAGGGCCTACGAGCAGTACTTC.

The CDR3 sequence: CASSADPSGHEQFF. CDR3 DNA: TGTGCCAGCAGCGCGGACCCGTCAGGGCATGAGCAGTTCTTC. The gene calls are TRBV5-4 and TRBJ2-1; maybe TRBD1 (5 bases). V was clipped by 4 bases and J by 8 bases, with 16 bases between them. Germline V lookup: CDR1 SGHNT, CDR2 YYREEE (reference sequence). The CDR3 contains 14 residues.